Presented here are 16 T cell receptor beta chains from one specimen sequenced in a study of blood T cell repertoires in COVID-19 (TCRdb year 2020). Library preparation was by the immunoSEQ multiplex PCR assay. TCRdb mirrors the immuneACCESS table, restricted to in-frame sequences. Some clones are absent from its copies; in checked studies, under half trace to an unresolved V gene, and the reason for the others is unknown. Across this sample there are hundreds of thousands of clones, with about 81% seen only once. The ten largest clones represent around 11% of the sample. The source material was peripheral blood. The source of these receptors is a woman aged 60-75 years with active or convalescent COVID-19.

Here the CDR3 reads CASSVEPGAFSDEQFF. As DNA, the CDR3 is TGTGCCAGCAGCGTAGAGCCAGGGGCCTTTTCGGATGAGCAGTTCTTC. V gene TRBV9 combines with J gene TRBJ2-1; tentatively, D is TRBD1 (6 bases). Trimming shortened V by 0 bases and J by 8 bases, and 18 bases separated the two germline ends. The germline V gene has CDR1 SGDLS and CDR2 YYNGEE. CDR3 length: 16 amino acids. Based on the CDR3 plus reference TRBV9 and TRBJ2-1, the full variable domain is DSGVTQTPKHLITATGQRVTLRCSPRSGDLSVYWYQQSLDQGLQFLIQYYNGEERAKGNILERFSAQQFPDLHSELNLSSLELGDSALYFCASSVEPGAFSDEQFFGPGTRLTVL.

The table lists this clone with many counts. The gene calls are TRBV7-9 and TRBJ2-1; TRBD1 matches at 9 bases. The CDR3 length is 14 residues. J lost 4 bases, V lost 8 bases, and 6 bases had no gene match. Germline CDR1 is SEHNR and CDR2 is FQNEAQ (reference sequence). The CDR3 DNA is TGTGCCAGCGTTTGGGGACAGGGTTACAATGAGCAGTTCTTC. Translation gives CASVWGQGYNEQFF.

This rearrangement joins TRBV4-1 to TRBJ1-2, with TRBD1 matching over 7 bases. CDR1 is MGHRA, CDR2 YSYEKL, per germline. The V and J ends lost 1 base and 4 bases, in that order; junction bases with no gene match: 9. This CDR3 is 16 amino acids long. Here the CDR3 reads CASSQGGTVDGYGYTF. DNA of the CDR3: TGCGCCAGCAGCCAAGGGGGGACAGTGGATGGCTATGGCTACACCTTC.

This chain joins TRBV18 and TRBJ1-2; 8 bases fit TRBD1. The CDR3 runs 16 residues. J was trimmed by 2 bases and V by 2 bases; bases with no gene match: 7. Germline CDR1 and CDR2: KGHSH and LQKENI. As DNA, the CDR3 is TGTGCCAGCTCACCATCCATGACAGGGGACAACTATGGCTACACCTTC. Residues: CASSPSMTGDNYGYTF. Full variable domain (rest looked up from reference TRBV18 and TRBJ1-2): NAGVMQNPRHLVRRRGQEARLRCSPMKGHSHVYWYRQLPEEGLKFMVYLQKENIIDESGMPKERFSAEFPKEGPSILRIQQVVRGDSAAYFCASSPSMTGDNYGYTFGSGTRLTVV.

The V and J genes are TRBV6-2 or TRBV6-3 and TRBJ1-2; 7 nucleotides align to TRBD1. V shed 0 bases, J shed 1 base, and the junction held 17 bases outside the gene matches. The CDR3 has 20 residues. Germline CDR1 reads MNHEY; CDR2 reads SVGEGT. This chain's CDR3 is CASSYSFYSTGSYDNYGYTF. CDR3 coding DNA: TGTGCCAGCAGTTACTCCTTTTATTCGACAGGGTCGTATGATAACTATGGCTACACCTTC.

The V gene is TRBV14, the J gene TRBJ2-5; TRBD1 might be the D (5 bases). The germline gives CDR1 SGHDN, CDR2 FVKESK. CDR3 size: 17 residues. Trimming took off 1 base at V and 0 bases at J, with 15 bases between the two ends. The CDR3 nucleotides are TGTGCCAGCAGCCAAGGCCTGACAAGGGGCCACCAAGAGACCCAGTACTTC. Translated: CASSQGLTRGHQETQYF.

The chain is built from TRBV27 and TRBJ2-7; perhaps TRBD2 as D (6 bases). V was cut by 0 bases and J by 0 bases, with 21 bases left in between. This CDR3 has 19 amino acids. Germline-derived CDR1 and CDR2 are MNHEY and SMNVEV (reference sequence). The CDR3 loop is CASSLSGPIRGRNSYEQYF. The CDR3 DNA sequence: TGTGCCAGCAGTTTATCGGGCCCAATCCGAGGGAGGAACTCCTACGAGCAGTACTTC.

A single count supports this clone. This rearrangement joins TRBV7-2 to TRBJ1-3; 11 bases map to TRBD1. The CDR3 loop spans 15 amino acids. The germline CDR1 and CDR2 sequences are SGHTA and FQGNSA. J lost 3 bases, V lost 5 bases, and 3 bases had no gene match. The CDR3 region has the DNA TGTGCCAGCAGCCGGGACAGGGGGGTTGGAAACACCATATATTTT. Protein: CASSRDRGVGNTIYF.

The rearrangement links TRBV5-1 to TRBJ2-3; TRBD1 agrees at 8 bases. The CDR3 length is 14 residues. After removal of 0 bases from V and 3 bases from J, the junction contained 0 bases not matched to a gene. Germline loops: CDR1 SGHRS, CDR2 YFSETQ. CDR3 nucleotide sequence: TGCGCCAGCAGCTTGGGGACAGGGACAGATACGCAGTATTTT. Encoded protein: CASSLGTGTDTQYF.

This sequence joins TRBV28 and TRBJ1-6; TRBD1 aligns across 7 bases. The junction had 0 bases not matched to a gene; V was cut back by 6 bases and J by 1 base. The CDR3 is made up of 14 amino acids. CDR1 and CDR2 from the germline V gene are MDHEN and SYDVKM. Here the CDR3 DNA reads TGTGCCAGCAGGACAGGGTCCTATAATTCACCCCTCCACTTT. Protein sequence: CASRTGSYNSPLHF.

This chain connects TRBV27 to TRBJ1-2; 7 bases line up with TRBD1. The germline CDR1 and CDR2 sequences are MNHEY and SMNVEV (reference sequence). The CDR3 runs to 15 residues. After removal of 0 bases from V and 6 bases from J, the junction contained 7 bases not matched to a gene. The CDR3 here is CASSLSSTGRHGYTF. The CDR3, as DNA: TGTGCCAGCAGTTTATCCTCGACAGGGCGGCATGGCTACACCTTC.

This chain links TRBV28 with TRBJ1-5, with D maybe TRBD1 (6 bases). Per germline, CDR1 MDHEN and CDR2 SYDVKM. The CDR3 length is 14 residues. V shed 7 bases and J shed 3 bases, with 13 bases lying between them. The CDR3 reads CASKGGFLNQPQHF. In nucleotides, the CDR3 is TGTGCCAGCAAGGGGGGGTTCCTCAATCAGCCCCAGCATTTT.

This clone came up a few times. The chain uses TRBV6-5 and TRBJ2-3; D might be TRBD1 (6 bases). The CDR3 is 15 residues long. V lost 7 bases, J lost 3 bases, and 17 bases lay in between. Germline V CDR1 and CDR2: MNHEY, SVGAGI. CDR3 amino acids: CASTQQGTRTDTQYF. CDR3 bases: TGTGCCAGCACCCAACAGGGAACGCGAACAGATACGCAGTATTTT.

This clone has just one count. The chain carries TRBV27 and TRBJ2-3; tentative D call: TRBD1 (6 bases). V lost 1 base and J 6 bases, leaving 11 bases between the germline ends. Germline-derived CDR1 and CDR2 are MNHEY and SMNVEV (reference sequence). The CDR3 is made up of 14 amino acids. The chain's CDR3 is CASSLLQGWDTQYF. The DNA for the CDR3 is TGTGCCAGCAGTTTATTGCAGGGGTGGGATACGCAGTATTTT.

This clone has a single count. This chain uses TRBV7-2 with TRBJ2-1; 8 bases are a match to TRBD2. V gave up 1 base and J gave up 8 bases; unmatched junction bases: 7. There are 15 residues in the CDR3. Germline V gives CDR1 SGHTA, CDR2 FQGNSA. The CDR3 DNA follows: TGTGCCAGCAGCTTAGTAACTAGCGGTTGGGATGAGCAGTTCTTC. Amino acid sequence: CASSLVTSGWDEQFF.

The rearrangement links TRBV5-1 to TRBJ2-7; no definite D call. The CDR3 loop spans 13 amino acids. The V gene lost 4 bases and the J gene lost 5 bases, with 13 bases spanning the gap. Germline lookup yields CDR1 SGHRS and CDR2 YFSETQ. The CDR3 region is CASSRPPRNEQYF. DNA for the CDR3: TGCGCCAGCAGCAGACCGCCTAGGAACGAGCAGTACTTC.